The T cell receptor (beta chain) described here comes from a study of early T cells in non-severe SARS-CoV-2 infection (dated by TCRdb to 2020 to 2022). Broadly, across the study: Because TCR sequencing was done on bulk RNA from unsorted whole blood, the alpha and beta chains could not be paired.

This was a case-control study nested in a cohort of healthcare workers in London, UK, who had nasopharyngeal swab PCR tests and blood samples taken every week. Healthcare workers were recruited between 23 and 31 March 2020, during the week of the UK lockdown, and were followed weekly for up to roughly 16 weeks. Library preparation used 5' RACE. TCRdb shows the sequencer as NextSeq 500. To correct for sequencing error and PCR bias, the TCR library protocol tagged individual cDNA molecules with unique molecular identifiers. Both TCR alpha and beta chains were sequenced, and tight co-correlation was observed between alpha and beta sequence abundances in each sample. In the original analysis: Decombinator V4 was used to annotate the V gene, J gene and CDR3 of the TCR sequences. Expanded TCRs were defined as changing significantly between any two time points under a Poisson model with p below 0.0001. TCR abundances were normalised to the total number of TCRs sequenced per sample and expressed as counts per million. A search of VDJdb, accessed on 1 November 2021, was run for TCRs annotated to CMV, EBV and SARS-CoV-2, with TCRs annotated for multiple antigens excluded. TCRdb redid the processing of the public reads, applying fastp at Q25 and MiXCR, and retained in-frame beta chains. Here each entry gathers all rows of one CDR3 protein and keeps the most common genes and DNA. These V and J calls are TCRdb output, not the study's own analysis. In all, the sample holds some 83,000 distinct CDR3 sequences, and about 10% of those were seen once. The ten biggest clones cover approximately 8% of the sample.

This clonotype was seen only a few times. What this receptor recognizes is not known. No much larger clonotype is one base removed from it; base qualities were not supplied. Broad study findings and their caveats: VDJdb matching was skewed toward anti-spike CD8 responses and likely underestimated virus-specific expansions by missing private and CD4 specificities.

This TCR derives from an adult who was a healthcare worker with PCR-confirmed SARS-CoV-2 infection or an uninfected control (not recorded which). Source: whole blood, taken at baseline.

The CDR3 reads as follows: CASKRAVNTEAFF. The nucleotide sequence reads as follows: TGTGCCAGCAAAAGAGCAGTGAACACTGAAGCTTTCTTT. The V and J genes are TRBV6-1 and TRBJ1-1, with no confident D gene call. The germline V gene provides CDR1 MNHNS and CDR2 SASEGT. V lost 7 bases and J lost 0 bases; the stretch between them is 9 bases long. There are 13 amino acids in the CDR3, from cysteine to phenylalanine inclusive. The read is trimmed to its CDR3 DNA, 39 bases read in frame from base 1.